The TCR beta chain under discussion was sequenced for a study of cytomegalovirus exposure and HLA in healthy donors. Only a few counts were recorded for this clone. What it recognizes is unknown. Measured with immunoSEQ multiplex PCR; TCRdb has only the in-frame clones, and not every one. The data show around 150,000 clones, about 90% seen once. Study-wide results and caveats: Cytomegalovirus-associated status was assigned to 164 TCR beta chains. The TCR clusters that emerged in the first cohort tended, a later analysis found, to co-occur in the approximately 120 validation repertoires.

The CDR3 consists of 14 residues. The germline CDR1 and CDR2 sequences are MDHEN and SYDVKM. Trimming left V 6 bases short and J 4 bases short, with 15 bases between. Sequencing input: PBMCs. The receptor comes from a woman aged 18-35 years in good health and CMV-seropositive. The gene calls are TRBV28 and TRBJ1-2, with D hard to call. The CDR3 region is CASSLSFTFYGYTF. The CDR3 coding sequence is TGTGCCAGCAGCCTCAGTTTCACCTTCTATGGCTACACCTTC.